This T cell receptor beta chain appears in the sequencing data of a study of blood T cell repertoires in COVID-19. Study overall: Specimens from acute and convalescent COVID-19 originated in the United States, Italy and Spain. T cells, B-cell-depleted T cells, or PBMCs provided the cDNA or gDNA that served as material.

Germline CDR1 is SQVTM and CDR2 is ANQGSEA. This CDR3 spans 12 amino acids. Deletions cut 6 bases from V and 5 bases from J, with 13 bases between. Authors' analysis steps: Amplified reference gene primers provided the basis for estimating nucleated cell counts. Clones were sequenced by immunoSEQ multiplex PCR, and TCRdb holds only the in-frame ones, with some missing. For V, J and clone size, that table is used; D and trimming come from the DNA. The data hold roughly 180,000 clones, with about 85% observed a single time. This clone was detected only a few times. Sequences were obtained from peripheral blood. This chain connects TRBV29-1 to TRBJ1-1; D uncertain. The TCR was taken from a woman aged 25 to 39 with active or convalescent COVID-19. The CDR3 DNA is TGCAGCGTCACACTTAGCGGAACTGAAGCTTTCTTT. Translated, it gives CSVTLSGTEAFF.